This T cell receptor beta chain derives from a study of HIV-infected patients and healthy controls. General study results and limits: Comparisons were complicated because patients and controls had unequal numbers of distinct sequences.

Reverse transcription used approximately 500 ng RNA and constant-region primers for alpha and beta. Separate chain-specific third strand synthesis with multiplexing indices produced the alpha and beta libraries. The library had 12-nucleotide molecular identifiers formed by two random hexamers joined together. TCRdb re-derived calls from the 5' RACE reads in MiXCR, one entry per CDR3 protein. This sample yields 18,000 or so distinct CDR3 sequences, of which about 12% are seen a single time; around 10% belongs to the top ten. This clonotype qualifies as medium-sized. No antigen is known for it. V trimming: 1 base; J trimming: 7 bases; junction bases outside the gene matches: 12. In germline, CDR1 is SGHAT, CDR2 FQNNGV. This CDR3 spans 17 amino acids. Whole blood was used without fractionation, so all unsorted peripheral T cells were included. A roughly 2.5 ml peripheral blood sample was taken for RNA.

V and J are TRBV11-2 and TRBJ2-3; 9 positions agree with TRBD2. This TCR came from an adult in good health. Sequences were obtained from blood. CDR3 coding DNA: TGTGCCAGCAGCTTAGTCCGGGGCGGGGGGGACCCCTATACGCAGTATTTT. Translated: CASSLVRGGGDPYTQYF.